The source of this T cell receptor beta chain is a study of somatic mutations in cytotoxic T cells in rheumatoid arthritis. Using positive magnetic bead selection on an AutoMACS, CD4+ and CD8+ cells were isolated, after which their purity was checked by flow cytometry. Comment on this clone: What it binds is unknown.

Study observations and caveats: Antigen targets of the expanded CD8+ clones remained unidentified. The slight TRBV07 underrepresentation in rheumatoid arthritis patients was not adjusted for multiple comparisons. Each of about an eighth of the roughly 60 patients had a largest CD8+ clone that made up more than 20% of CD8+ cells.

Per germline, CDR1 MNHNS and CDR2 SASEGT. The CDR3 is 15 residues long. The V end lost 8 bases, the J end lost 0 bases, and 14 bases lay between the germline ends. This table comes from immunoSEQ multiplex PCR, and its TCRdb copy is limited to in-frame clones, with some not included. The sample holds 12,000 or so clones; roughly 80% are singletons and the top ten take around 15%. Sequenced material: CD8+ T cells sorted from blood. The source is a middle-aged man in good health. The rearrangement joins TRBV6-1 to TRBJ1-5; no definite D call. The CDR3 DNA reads TGTGCCAGCGTCGGCAGGACGAATAGCAATCAGCCCCAGCATTTT. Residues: CASVGRTNSNQPQHF.